The clone carrying this T cell receptor (beta chain) was seen only once. Its antigen is currently unknown. Deep-level settings were used for running the assay. Sequencing used immunoSEQ multiplex PCR; TCRdb keeps in-frame clones, though not all of them. The table has 2,500,000 or so clones, 85% to 95% seen once. These data come from a study of shared clonotypes between healthy human individuals. The CDR3 has 15 residues. Trimming cost V 0 bases and J 7 bases, with 10 bases left between them. Germline CDR1 SGHTA, CDR2 FQGNSA. Points from the study as a whole: In a few donors, around 5% of naive CD4 clonotypes appeared in common.

This sequence originates from a man between 18 and 35 years old in good health. The chain joins TRBV7-2 to TRBJ1-6; D might be TRBD1 (6 bases). The sample taken for sequencing was naive CD4+ T cells sorted from blood. Subset specified: CD45RA+ positively selected. CDR3 residues: CASSLAGGDNSPLHF. The CDR3 DNA sequence: TGTGCCAGCAGCTTAGCAGGGGGAGACAATTCACCCCTCCACTTT.